These T cell receptor beta chains were read from a single sample in a study of memory CD4+ T cells and cytomegalovirus serostatus. Produced via immunoSEQ multiplex PCR; TCRdb's table is partial and in-frame only. The sample lists tens of thousands of clones, 82% occurring once. Material for sequencing was memory CD4+ T cells from blood. The receptors stem from an adult in good health and CMV-seronegative. Some clones in this sample may be carry-over from other donors' samples. CDR3s include the opening cysteine and the closing phenylalanine or tryptophan. A D gene is named only where the DNA matches it firmly. Not all rows give a size; the values are once, few, many and, for expanded clones, a class.

j_gene | abundance | d_gene | v_gene | CDR3nt | CDR3aa
TRBJ2-2 | . | . | TRBV9 | TGTGCCAGCAGCGTAGATGCCAGACCGAACACCGGGGAGCTGTTTTTT | CASSVDARPNTGELFF
TRBJ2-7 | . | TRBD2 | TRBV13 | TGTGCCAGCAGCTTAGGCGGGAGGGCCCCCTACGAGCAGTACTTC | CASSLGGRAPYEQYF
TRBJ2-7 | . | . | TRBV28 | TGTGCCAGCAGTTTGTTCAAGTTGGGGTCCTACGAGCAGTACTTC | CASSLFKLGSYEQYF
TRBJ1-2 | . | . | TRBV29-1 | TGCAGCGTTGCTGGCTCCTATGGCTACACCTTC | CSVAGSYGYTF
TRBJ1-2 | . | . | TRBV6-1 | TGTGCCAGCAGCCCCGGGGGCACCTATGGCTACACCTTC | CASSPGGTYGYTF
TRBJ2-5 | . | . | TRBV6-1 | TGTGCCAGCCTGGCGGGGCCAGAGACCCAGTACTTC | CASLAGPETQYF
TRBJ2-6 | . | . | TRBV27 | TGTGCCAGCAGTTTCTCTGGGGCCAACGTCCTGACTTTC | CASSFSGANVLTF
TRBJ1-5 | . | . | TRBV18 | TGTGCCAGCTCACTCACCTTCGGGGTCGGGCAGCCCCAGCATTTT | CASSLTFGVGQPQHF
TRBJ2-2 | . | TRBD2 | TRBV9 | TGTGCCAGCAGCTTTCGTAGCGGGGGCTGGGTGACCGGGGAGCTGTTTTTT | CASSFRSGGWVTGELFF
TRBJ1-2 | . | . | TRBV4-1 | TGCGCCAGCAGCCAAGTCGTAGGGGCTGGCTACACCTTC | CASSQVVGAGYTF
TRBJ2-5 | once | TRBD2 | TRBV14 | TGTGCCAGCAGCACAGCACTAGCGGGAGGGCTCCGTCAGTACTTC | CASSTALAGGLRQYF
TRBJ2-7 | . | . | TRBV18 | TGTGCCAGCTCACCCCTCAGCGGAGGGGAGGTCTACGAGCAGTACTTC | CASSPLSGGEVYEQYF
TRBJ1-5 | . | TRBD1 | TRBV27 | TGTGCCAGCAGTTCCTCCCGAGGGACAGAGTATAGCAATCAGCCCCAGCATTTT | CASSSSRGTEYSNQPQHF
TRBJ2-7 | . | TRBD1 | TRBV6-5 | TGTGCCAGCAGCAGAAACCGGGACAGGACCTACGAGCAGTACTTC | CASSRNRDRTYEQYF
TRBJ2-2 | . | TRBD1 | TRBV5-1 | TGCGCCAGCAAACCCGGGACAGGGGGCACCGGGGAGCTGTTTTTT | CASKPGTGGTGELFF
TRBJ1-5 | . | . | TRBV18 | TGTGCCAGCTCACCCAAGCCAGCAACGGATAGCAATCAGCCCCAGCATTTT | CASSPKPATDSNQPQHF
TRBJ1-1 | . | . | TRBV4-1 | TGCGCCAGCAGCCAAGTCCAGACTTTCTTT | CASSQVQTFF
TRBJ1-1 | . | TRBD1 | TRBV18 | TGTGCCAGCTCAACAGGGGGAGGGAACACTGAAGCTTTCTTT | CASSTGGGNTEAFF
TRBJ1-1 | . | . | TRBV29-1 | TGCAGCACAAGGGCGAACACTGAAGCTTTCTTT | CSTRANTEAFF
TRBJ1-1 | few | TRBD1 | TRBV7-9 | TGTGCCAGCAGCGTTACAGGGGCCGCTGAAGCTTTCTTT | CASSVTGAAEAFF
TRBJ2-7 | . | TRBD2 | TRBV28 | TGTGCCAGCAGAAAAGCGGGGGAGCAGTACTTC | CASRKAGEQYF
TRBJ2-7 | . | . | TRBV6-1 | TGTGCCAGCAGGGGACTTAATTATTTCTACGAGCAGTACTTC | CASRGLNYFYEQYF
TRBJ2-5 | . | . | TRBV25-1 | TGTGCCAGCAGTGAAGGTTCGCAGGTTGAAGAGACCCAGTACTTC | CASSEGSQVEETQYF
TRBJ2-1 | . | TRBD2 | TRBV9 | TGTGCCAGCAGCCCCTTAAGTAGAGCGGGAGTAAATGAGCAGTTCTTC | CASSPLSRAGVNEQFF
TRBJ2-7 | . | . | TRBV28 | TGTGCCAGCAGTTTAAACTACGAGCAGTACTTC | CASSLNYEQYF
TRBJ2-7 | . | TRBD1 | TRBV6-5 | TGTGCCAGCAGTTTCAGGGGGCCCCCTTACGAGCAGTACTTC | CASSFRGPPYEQYF
TRBJ1-3 | . | TRBD1 | TRBV12-5 | TGTGCTAGTGGCCGGGCCCCGGGACAGGGGGACACCATATATTTT | CASGRAPGQGDTIYF
TRBJ2-6 | . | TRBD1 | TRBV6-1 | TGTGCCAGCAGTCAAGCTAGGGGGCACCCCTCTGGGGCCAACGTCCTGACTTTC | CASSQARGHPSGANVLTF
TRBJ1-4 | . | . | TRBV4-3 | TGCGCCAGCAGCCAAGACCCCAGGCTAGCAACTAATGAAAAACTGTTTTTT | CASSQDPRLATNEKLFF
TRBJ2-3 | . | . | TRBV11-3 | TGTGCCAGCAGCTCCGGGGATACGCAGTATTTT | CASSSGDTQYF
TRBJ1-2 | . | . | TRBV7-7 | TGTGCTAGCAGCTTCCGGGGGTCGGAAGGCTACACCTTC | CASSFRGSEGYTF
TRBJ2-1 | . | TRBD2 | TRBV19 | TGTGCCAGTAGTAATCCAGGGACTAGCGGGATACATGAGCAGTTCTTC | CASSNPGTSGIHEQFF
TRBJ1-6 | . | . | TRBV7-2 | TGTGCCAGCAGATCGGGGGGGGCAGGGTATTCACCCCTCCACTTT | CASRSGGAGYSPLHF
TRBJ2-1 | . | TRBD2 | TRBV5-1 | TGCGCCAGCAGCTTGGATCTAGCGGGAGGGAATGAGCAGTTCTTC | CASSLDLAGGNEQFF
TRBJ2-1 | . | TRBD1 | TRBV6-5 | TGTGCCAGCAGAACCGGGACAGGGTACGGCCGGCAGTTCTTC | CASRTGTGYGRQFF
TRBJ2-7 | . | TRBD1 | TRBV28 | TGTGCCAGCAGTTTGGGTGGGACAGGTAGCGAGCAGTACTTC | CASSLGGTGSEQYF
TRBJ2-5 | . | . | TRBV28 | TGTGCCAGCAGTCAGGCAGCCCAAGAGACCCAGTACTTC | CASSQAAQETQYF
TRBJ2-3 | . | . | TRBV19 | TGTGCCAGTAGTAGGGTGGTCAGCCTCACAGATACGCAGTATTTT | CASSRVVSLTDTQYF
TRBJ1-2 | . | . | TRBV30 | TGTGCCTGGAGTGTATCGGAGGGGCTTGGTGGCTACACCTTC | CAWSVSEGLGGYTF
TRBJ2-7 | . | . | TRBV7-2 | TGTGCCAGCAGCTTACAGGGCCTCCGGTTCGAGCAGTACTTC | CASSLQGLRFEQYF
TRBJ1-1 | . | . | TRBV11-3 | TGTGCCAGCAGCTTGGGGGCGGGGAACACTGAAGCTTTCTTT | CASSLGAGNTEAFF
TRBJ2-7 | once | . | TRBV5-1 | TGCGCCAGCAGCTTGGCCCAGGGGACCGAGCAGTACTTC | CASSLAQGTEQYF
TRBJ2-1 | once | . | TRBV5-8 | TGTGCCAGCAGCTTACAGGGAGACTCCTACAATGAGCAGTTCTTC | CASSLQGDSYNEQFF
TRBJ2-1 | . | TRBD2 | TRBV5-8 | TGTGCCAGCAGCCCTACTAGCGGGAGTCACAATGAGCAGTTCTTC | CASSPTSGSHNEQFF
TRBJ2-6 | . | TRBD1 | TRBV5-6 | TGTGCCAGCAGCCTTCTCCGGGACAGTCCCCCAACTGGGGCCAACGTCCTGACTTTC | CASSLLRDSPPTGANVLTF
TRBJ1-6 | few | . | TRBV6-6 | TGTGCCAGCGGGAATTTTTCACCCCTCCACTTT | CASGNFSPLHF
TRBJ2-7 | . | TRBD2 | TRBV4-2 | TGTGCCAGCAGCCAAGAACTAGCGGGGCCCCTAGAGCAGTACTTC | CASSQELAGPLEQYF
TRBJ2-3 | . | . | TRBV4-2 | TGTGCCAGCAGCCAAGACCCACAAGGACGCACAGATACGCAGTATTTT | CASSQDPQGRTDTQYF
TRBJ2-7 | . | . | TRBV12-2 | TGTGCAAGTCGCATTCCTCGCTGGGGGGGGTTCTACGAGCAGTACTTC | CASRIPRWGGFYEQYF
TRBJ1-4 | . | . | TRBV27 | TGTGCCAGCAGTTTGCGCGCAGGCGACTCTGAAAAACTGTTTTTT | CASSLRAGDSEKLFF
TRBJ1-1 | . | TRBD1 | TRBV5-1 | TGCGCCAGCAGCCACACAGGGGGAGGAACTTTCTTT | CASSHTGGGTFF
TRBJ2-7 | few | TRBD2 | TRBV5-1 | TGCGCCAGCAGCTTGGCACCAGCGGGAACCTACGAGCAGTACTTC | CASSLAPAGTYEQYF
TRBJ2-7 | few | . | TRBV4-1 | TGCGCCAGCAGCCAAGATCGGGACTCCTACGAGCAGTACTTC | CASSQDRDSYEQYF
TRBJ1-1 | . | TRBD1 | TRBV5-1 | TGCGCCAGCAGCTTGGTCGGGACAGGGACCACTGAAGCTTTCTTT | CASSLVGTGTTEAFF